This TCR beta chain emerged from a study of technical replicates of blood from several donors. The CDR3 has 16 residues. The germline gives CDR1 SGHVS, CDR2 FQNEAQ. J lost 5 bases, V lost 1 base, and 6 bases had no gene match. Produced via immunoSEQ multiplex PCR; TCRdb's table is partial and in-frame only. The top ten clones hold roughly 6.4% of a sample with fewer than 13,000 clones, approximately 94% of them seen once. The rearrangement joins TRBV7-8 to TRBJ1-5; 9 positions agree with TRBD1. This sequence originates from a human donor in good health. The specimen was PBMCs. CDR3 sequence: CASSLEGQGGHQPQHF. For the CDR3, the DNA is TGTGCCAGCAGCTTAGAGGGACAGGGAGGTCATCAGCCCCAGCATTTT.